Below, 24 T cell receptor beta chains from the same sample are listed, as sequenced in a study of cytomegalovirus exposure and HLA in healthy donors. Vbeta (60) and Jbeta (13) primers were used in the PCR. Clones were sequenced by immunoSEQ multiplex PCR, and TCRdb holds only the in-frame ones, with some missing. The sample holds about 98,000 clones, under 85% seen once. The specimen sequenced was PBMCs. These receptors all stem from a female donor in good health and CMV-seropositive.

The chain couples TRBV6-1 to TRBJ1-3; D gene uncertain. Between the trimmed V and J ends, which lost 6 bases and 4 bases, there was a span of 10 bases. The CDR3 contains 13 residues. Per germline, CDR1 MNHNS and CDR2 SASEGT. CDR3 DNA: TGTGCCAGCAGGAGGCCTGACGGAAACACCATATATTTT. Protein product: CASRRPDGNTIYF.

This clone was found once. This chain connects TRBV5-5 to TRBJ1-5, with 8 bases aligning to TRBD1. V lost 3 bases and J lost 2; bases outside the gene matches: 7. The CDR3 totals 16 residues. CDR1 is SGHKS and CDR2 is YYEKEE in the germline V gene (reference sequence). CDR3 nucleotide sequence: TGTGCCAGCAGCTCAGGGGGCGCGGGGGGCAATCAGCCCCAGCATTTT. Amino acid sequence: CASSSGGAGGNQPQHF. Together with reference TRBV5-5 and TRBJ1-5, the CDR3 gives the full variable domain: DAGVTQSPTHLIKTRGQQVTLRCSPISGHKSVSWYQQVLGQGPQFIFQYYEKEERGRGNFPDRFSARQFPNYSSELNVNALLLGDSALYLCASSSGGAGGNQPQHFGDGTRLSIL.

This clone has only one observation. V and J are TRBV2 and TRBJ1-4; D is possibly TRBD1 (5 bases). Per the germline V gene, CDR1 is SNHLY and CDR2 is FYNNEI. The CDR3 runs to 15 residues. Trimming left V 4 bases short and J 3 bases short, with 12 bases between. CDR3 DNA: TGTGCCAGCAGTGGTTCACAGGAGTCTAATGAAAAACTGTTTTTT. Its protein product is CASSGSQESNEKLFF.

V usage is TRBV5-6 and J usage is TRBJ1-1, with unresolved D. The germline V gene has CDR1 SGHDT and CDR2 YYEEEE. V was cut by 6 bases and J by 1 base, with 10 bases left in between. CDR3 length equals 13 residues. CDR3 amino acids: CASTPGGNTEAFF. CDR3 coding DNA: TGTGCCAGCACCCCAGGTGGGAACACTGAAGCTTTCTTT. The full variable domain, in which reference TRBV5-6 and TRBJ1-1 provide the parts outside the CDR3, is DAGVTQSPTHLIKTRGQQVTLRCSPKSGHDTVSWYQQALGQGPQFIFQYYEEEERQRGNFPDRFSGHQFPNYSSELNVNALLLGDSALYLCASTPGGNTEAFFGQGTRLTVV.

This chain joins TRBV4-2 and TRBJ2-7, with 10 bases fitting TRBD1. V lost 1 base, J lost 6 bases, and 12 bases stayed unmatched. The germline V gene has CDR1 LGHNA and CDR2 YNFKEQ. The CDR3 has 17 amino acids. The CDR3: CASSQVDWGQGFGEQYF. CDR3 sequence (DNA): TGTGCCAGCAGCCAAGTTGACTGGGGACAGGGGTTCGGCGAGCAGTACTTC.

The chain is built from TRBV5-6 and TRBJ2-7; 9 bases are shared with TRBD1. CDR3 length equals 14 residues. V shed 2 bases and J 5 bases; nucleotides not matched to a gene: 5. Germline CDR1 and CDR2: SGHDT and YYEEEE. The CDR3 DNA follows: TGTGCCAGCAGCTTAGGACGGGACAGGGACGAGCAGTACTTC. It is translated as CASSLGRDRDEQYF.

The chain is built from TRBV11-2 and TRBJ2-5; tentative D call: TRBD1 (5 bases). Near its end, the DNA agrees better with TRBJ2-7, so the J call may be wrong. This CDR3 is built from 15 residues. Germline loops: CDR1 SGHAT, CDR2 FQNNGV. CDR3 amino acids: CASSLWQGPPYEQYF. The CDR3, as DNA: TGTGCCAGCAGCTTATGGCAGGGCCCCCCCTACGAGCAGTACTTC.

For the CDR3, the DNA is TGTGCCAGCAGCCGAACTAGCGGGGCCCCGTCTGGGGCCAACGTCCTGACTTTC. Translation: CASSRTSGAPSGANVLTF. V is TRBV7-2 and J is TRBJ2-6; 10 bases are a match to TRBD2. J was trimmed by 1 base and V by 5 bases; bases with no gene match: 8. The length of the CDR3 is 18 residues. Germline CDR1 and CDR2: SGHTA and FQGNSA.

This chain links TRBV5-6 with TRBJ2-1; a weak D match, TRBD1 (5 bases). This CDR3 spans 15 amino acids. Germline CDR1 SGHDT, CDR2 YYEEEE. Trimming pared 2 bases from V and 4 bases from J, leaving 13 bases between. In DNA, the CDR3 is TGTGCCAGCAGCTTCGGACAACCTATTTACAATGAGCAGTTCTTC. Protein product: CASSFGQPIYNEQFF.

This chain connects TRBV2 to TRBJ1-1, with a possible D match to TRBD1 (5 bases). V was cut by 6 bases and J by 1 base, with 15 bases left in between. The CDR3 extends over 15 amino acids. Germline V CDR1 and CDR2: SNHLY, FYNNEI. CDR3 region: CASRETTVRNTEAFF. DNA for the CDR3: TGTGCCAGCAGAGAGACGACAGTTAGGAACACTGAAGCTTTCTTT.

The chain is built from TRBV7-2 and TRBJ1-5; the D is unclear. The germline gives CDR1 SGHTA, CDR2 FQGNSA. V dropped 5 bases and J dropped 3 bases, with 14 bases sitting between them. The CDR3 is made up of 15 amino acids. The CDR3 is CASSQTGSNNQPQHF. The CDR3 DNA follows: TGTGCCAGCAGCCAGACCGGGTCGAACAATCAGCCCCAGCATTTT.

V gene TRBV27 combines with J gene TRBJ2-7, with D tentatively TRBD2 (6 bases). The V gene lost 0 bases and the J gene lost 5 bases, with 11 bases spanning the gap. This CDR3 has 14 amino acids. Germline-derived CDR1 and CDR2 are MNHEY and SMNVEV (reference sequence). The CDR3: CASSLSGGIDEQYF. The CDR3 nucleotides are TGTGCCAGCAGTTTATCGGGGGGTATCGACGAGCAGTACTTC.

The chain has TRBV5-1 and TRBJ2-1, with TRBD2 matching 14 bases. The V gene's germline CDR1 is SGHRS and CDR2 YFSETQ. The CDR3 has 18 residues. The junction had 5 bases not matched to a gene; V was cut back by 3 bases and J by 0 bases. The CDR3 region is CASSSGLAGAISYNEQFF. CDR3 DNA sequence: TGCGCCAGCAGCTCGGGACTAGCGGGGGCAATCTCCTACAATGAGCAGTTCTTC.

This clone occurred a few times. This chain connects TRBV7-9 to TRBJ2-3; D ambiguous. CDR3 length: 12 amino acids. V was clipped by 6 bases and J by 14 bases, with 18 bases between them. Germline loops: CDR1 SEHNR, CDR2 FQNEAQ (reference sequence). Written as DNA, the CDR3 is TGTGCCAGCAGATCAAACTTAGGAGCGCGGTATTTT. Protein sequence: CASRSNLGARYF. The whole variable domain, filled in from reference TRBV7-9 and TRBJ2-3, reads DTGVSQNPRHKITKRGQNVTFRCDPISEHNRLYWYRQTLGQGPEFLTYFQNEAQLEKSRLLSDRFSAERPKGSFSTLEIQRTEQGDSAMYLCASRSNLGARYFGPGTRLTVL.

On this clone itself: One end of the junction is discordant with germline, which a read error may explain. This chain joins TRBV19 and TRBJ1-1; 8 bases are shared with TRBD1. The CDR3 runs to 17 residues. Germline V gives CDR1 LNHDA, CDR2 SQIVND (reference sequence). CDR3 in DNA: TGTGCCAGTAGTATATTTGGGCAGGGGGCTATGAAAACTGAAGCTTTCTTT. Translating gives CASSIFGQGAMKTEAFF.

This clone was detected a few times. V gene TRBV28 combines with J gene TRBJ1-5, with a possible D match to TRBD1 (5 bases). The germline V and J ends were trimmed by 3 bases and 4 bases, with 13 bases remaining between them. The CDR3 contains 15 residues. Germline assignment: CDR1 MDHEN and CDR2 SYDVKM. CDR3: CASSLVRQINQPQHF. Written as DNA, the CDR3 is TGTGCCAGCAGTTTGGTTCGACAGATTAATCAGCCCCAGCATTTT.

In its sample, this clone was seen a few times. The chain joins TRBV7-6 to TRBJ2-7, with D perhaps TRBD1 (6 bases). The CDR3 is 16 amino acids. The ends were cut back, 5 bases at V and 0 bases at J, with 17 bases in the middle. CDR1 SGHVS and CDR2 FNYEAQ come from the germline V gene. The CDR3 region is CASSRPRGMSSYEQYF. CDR3 sequence (DNA): TGTGCCAGCAGCCGCCCCAGGGGAATGAGCTCCTACGAGCAGTACTTC.

The chain is built from TRBV7-9 and TRBJ2-3; D remains unclear. Trimming stripped 5 bases from V and 6 bases from J, with 12 bases between. The CDR3 loop spans 13 amino acids. CDR1 and CDR2 from the germline V gene are SEHNR and FQNEAQ (reference sequence). In DNA form, the CDR3 reads TGTGCCAGCAGCCCACTGGTAGTGGATACGCAGTATTTT. This encodes CASSPLVVDTQYF.

V and J are TRBV5-1 and TRBJ2-1; 12 nucleotides line up with TRBD2. Germline assignment: CDR1 SGHRS and CDR2 YFSETQ. Trimming removed 4 bases from V and 0 bases from J; junction bases left unmatched: 5. CDR3 length: 17 amino acids. CDR3 in DNA: TGCGCCAGCAGCGCGACTAGCGGGAGCTACTCCTACAATGAGCAGTTCTTC. Its translation: CASSATSGSYSYNEQFF.

The chain links TRBV19 to TRBJ2-6, with D possibly TRBD2 on 6 matching bases. There are 17 residues in the CDR3. The V and J ends lost 6 bases and 0 bases respectively, with 15 bases between them. Germline lookup yields CDR1 LNHDA and CDR2 SQIVND (reference sequence). The CDR3 nucleotides are TGTGCCAGTAGGGACGTAGCGGTGCTCTCTGGGGCCAACGTCCTGACTTTC. Encoded protein: CASRDVAVLSGANVLTF.

V usage is TRBV6-5 and J usage is TRBJ1-3; D uncertain. The germline gives CDR1 MNHEY, CDR2 SVGAGI. V lost 6 bases and J 0 bases, leaving 12 bases between the germline ends. The CDR3 runs 15 residues. The CDR3 DNA reads TGTGCCAGCAGGGACGGGATAGACTCTGGAAACACCATATATTTT. This gives the protein CASRDGIDSGNTIYF.

The chain couples TRBV10-3 to TRBJ2-5, with D tentatively TRBD2 (7 bases). CDR3 length: 20 residues. Germline V gene lookup returns CDR1 ENHRY and CDR2 SYGVKD. V dropped 3 bases and J dropped 2 bases, with 28 bases sitting between them. This CDR3 reads CAISEEGGAPEIGGQETQYF. CDR3 nucleotide sequence: TGTGCCATCAGTGAAGAGGGGGGGGCCCCTGAAATCGGGGGGCAAGAGACCCAGTACTTC.

V and J are TRBV7-2 and TRBJ1-5; 7 bases fit TRBD1. Trimming at V came to 3 bases and at J to 6 bases, leaving 5 bases not matched to a gene. The CDR3 has 14 amino acids. The germline CDR1 and CDR2 sequences are SGHTA and FQGNSA. The DNA of the CDR3 is TGTGCCAGCAGCTTTACAGGGGTGGGTCAGCCCCAGCATTTT. It translates to CASSFTGVGQPQHF.

The rearrangement joins TRBV29-1 to TRBJ1-1, with D tentatively TRBD1 (6 bases). Trimming removed 1 base at V and 1 base at J, with 13 bases between. The germline V gene encodes CDR1 SQVTM and CDR2 ANQGSEA. CDR3 length: 15 amino acids. CDR3 DNA: TGCAGCGTTGAAGTCGGGGACATATGGAACACTGAAGCTTTCTTT. It specifies CSVEVGDIWNTEAFF.